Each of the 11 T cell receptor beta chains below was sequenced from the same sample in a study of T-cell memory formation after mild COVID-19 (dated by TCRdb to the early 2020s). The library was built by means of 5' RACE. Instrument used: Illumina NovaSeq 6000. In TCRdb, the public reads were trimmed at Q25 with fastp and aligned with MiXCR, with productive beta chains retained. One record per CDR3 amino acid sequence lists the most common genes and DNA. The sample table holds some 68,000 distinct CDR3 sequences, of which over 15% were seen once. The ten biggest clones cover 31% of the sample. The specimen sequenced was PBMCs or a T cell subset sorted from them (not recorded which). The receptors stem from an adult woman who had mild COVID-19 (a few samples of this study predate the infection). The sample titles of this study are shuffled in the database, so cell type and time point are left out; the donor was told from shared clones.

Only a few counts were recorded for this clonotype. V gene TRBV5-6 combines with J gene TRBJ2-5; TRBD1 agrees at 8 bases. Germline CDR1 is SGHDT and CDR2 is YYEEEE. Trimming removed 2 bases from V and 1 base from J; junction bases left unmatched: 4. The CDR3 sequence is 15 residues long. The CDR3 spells CASSLVQGAQETQYF. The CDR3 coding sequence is TGTGCCAGCAGCTTAGTCCAGGGGGCCCAAGAGACCCAGTACTTC.

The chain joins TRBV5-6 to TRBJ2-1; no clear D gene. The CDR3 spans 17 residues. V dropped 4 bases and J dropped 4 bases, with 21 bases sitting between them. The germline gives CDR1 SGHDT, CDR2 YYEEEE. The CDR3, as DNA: TGTGCCAGCAGCACGGCCGGTGGGCTATCAGAGTACAATGAGCAGTTCTTC. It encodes CASSTAGGLSEYNEQFF.

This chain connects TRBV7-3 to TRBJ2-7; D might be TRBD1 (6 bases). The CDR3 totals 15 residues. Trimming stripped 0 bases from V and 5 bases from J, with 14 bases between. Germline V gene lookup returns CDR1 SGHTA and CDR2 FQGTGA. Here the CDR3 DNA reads TGTGCCAGCAGCTTAACCGGGACATGGTCCGACGAGCAGTACTTC. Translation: CASSLTGTWSDEQYF.

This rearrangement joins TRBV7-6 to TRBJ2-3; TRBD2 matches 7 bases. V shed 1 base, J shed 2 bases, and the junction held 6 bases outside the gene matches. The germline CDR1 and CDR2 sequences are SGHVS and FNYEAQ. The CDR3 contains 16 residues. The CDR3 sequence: CASSLEASGYTDTQYF. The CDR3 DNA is TGTGCCAGCAGCTTAGAGGCTAGCGGATACACAGATACGCAGTATTTT.

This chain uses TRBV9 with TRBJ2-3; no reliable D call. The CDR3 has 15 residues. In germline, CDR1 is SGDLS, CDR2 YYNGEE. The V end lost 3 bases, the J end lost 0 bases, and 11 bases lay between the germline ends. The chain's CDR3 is CASSADGTSTDTQYF. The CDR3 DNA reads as TGTGCCAGCAGCGCGGATGGTACTAGCACAGATACGCAGTATTTT.

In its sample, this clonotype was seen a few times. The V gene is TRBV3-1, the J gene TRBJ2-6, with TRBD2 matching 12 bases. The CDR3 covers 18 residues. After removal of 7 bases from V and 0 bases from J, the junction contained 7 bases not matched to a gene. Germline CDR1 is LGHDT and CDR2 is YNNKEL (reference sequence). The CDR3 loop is CASTETSGSYSGANVLTF. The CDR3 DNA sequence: TGTGCCAGCACCGAGACTAGCGGGAGCTACTCTGGGGCCAACGTCCTGACTTTC.

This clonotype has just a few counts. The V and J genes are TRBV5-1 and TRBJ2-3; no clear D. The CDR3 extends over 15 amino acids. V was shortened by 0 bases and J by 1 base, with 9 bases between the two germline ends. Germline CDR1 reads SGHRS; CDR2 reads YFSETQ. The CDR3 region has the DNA TGCGCCAGCAGCTTGGAAGGCCTCGGCACAGATACGCAGTATTTT. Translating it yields CASSLEGLGTDTQYF.

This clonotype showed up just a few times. CDR3 sequence reads: CASSLTQGPQHF. CDR3 nucleotide sequence: TGTGCCAGCAGCCTCACCCAAGGGCCCCAGCATTTT. The chain uses TRBV7-9 and TRBJ1-5; D gene ambiguous. Trimming pared 5 bases from V and 9 bases from J, leaving 11 bases between. Looked up from germline, CDR1 is SEHNR and CDR2 is FQNEAQ (reference sequence). The CDR3 totals 12 residues. Filled out from reference TRBV7-9 and TRBJ1-5, the complete variable domain reads DTGVSQNPRHKITKRGQNVTFRCDPISEHNRLYWYRQTLGQGPEFLTYFQNEAQLEKSRLLSDRFSAERPKGSFSTLEIQRTEQGDSAMYLCASSLTQGPQHFGDGTRLSIL.

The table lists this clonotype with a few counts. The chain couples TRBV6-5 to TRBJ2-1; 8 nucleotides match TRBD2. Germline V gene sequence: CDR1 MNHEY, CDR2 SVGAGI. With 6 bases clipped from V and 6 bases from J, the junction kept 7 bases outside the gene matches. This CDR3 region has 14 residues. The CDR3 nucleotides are TGTGCCAGCAGCCCAGGACTAGCAATCAATGAGCAGTTCTTC. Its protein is CASSPGLAINEQFF.

Written as DNA, the CDR3 is TGCGCCAGCAGCTTTGAAGGGACAGGGTACGAGCAGTACTTC. Translated, it gives CASSFEGTGYEQYF. The rearrangement uses TRBV5-1 and TRBJ2-7, with 9 positions matching TRBD1. Germline CDR1 SGHRS, CDR2 YFSETQ. The CDR3 consists of 14 residues. The J segment lost 4 bases and the V segment lost 2 bases, leaving 4 bases of the junction unmatched.

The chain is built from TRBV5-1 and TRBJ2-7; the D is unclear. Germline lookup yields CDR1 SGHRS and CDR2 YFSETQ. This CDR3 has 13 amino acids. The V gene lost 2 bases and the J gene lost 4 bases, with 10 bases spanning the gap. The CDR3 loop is CASSLTAEYEQYF. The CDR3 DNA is TGCGCCAGCAGCTTAACGGCTGAATACGAGCAGTACTTC.